These 30 T cell receptor beta chains originate from one sample sequenced in a study of blood T cell repertoires in COVID-19. Sequencing used immunoSEQ multiplex PCR; TCRdb keeps in-frame clones, though not all of them. The sample lists some 530,000 clones; more than 85% were seen once. Sequencing was carried out using PBMCs or T cells enriched from blood (not recorded which). These receptors all stem from a woman aged 60-75 years who had recovered from COVID-19.

The chain recombines TRBV9 with TRBJ1-4; 8 nucleotides align to TRBD1. The V gene's germline CDR1 is SGDLS and CDR2 YYNGEE. This CDR3 is 15 amino acids long. The V segment lost 2 bases and the J segment 4 bases; nucleotides outside the gene matches: 4. CDR3 sequence reads: CASSVGQGNNEKLFF. The DNA of the CDR3 is TGTGCCAGCAGCGTCGGACAGGGTAATAATGAAAAACTGTTTTTT.

The chain recombines TRBV6-6 with TRBJ1-5; the D gene is possibly TRBD1 (6 bases). Trimming stripped 8 bases from V and 2 bases from J, with 16 bases between. The CDR3 loop spans 15 amino acids. CDR1 is MNHNY, CDR2 SVGAGI, per germline (reference sequence). The CDR3 loop is CASQVYRAGNQPQHF. The CDR3 coding sequence is TGTGCCAGCCAGGTCTACAGGGCGGGCAATCAGCCCCAGCATTTT.

The chain carries TRBV19 and TRBJ1-1, with 7 bases lining up with TRBD1. The germline CDR1 and CDR2 sequences are LNHDA and SQIVND (reference sequence). This CDR3 contains 16 residues. The trim removed 6 bases at V and 5 bases at J, leaving 15 bases unmatched. For the CDR3, the DNA is TGTGCCAGTAGCCACCGACAGGGAAGCCCTCTAACTGAAGCTTTCTTT. This translates into CASSHRQGSPLTEAFF.

Regarding this clone: Additional DNA sequences in this sample encode the identical CDR3. The genes are TRBV9 and TRBJ2-3; TRBD1 agrees at 8 bases. The germline CDR1 and CDR2 sequences are SGDLS and YYNGEE. The CDR3 covers 13 residues. With V trimmed by 2 bases and J by 5 bases, 1 base remained unmatched. CDR3 sequence: CASSVGTGDTQYF. In DNA form, the CDR3 reads TGTGCCAGCAGCGTCGGGACAGGAGATACGCAGTATTTT.

The chain is built from TRBV5-1 and TRBJ2-6, with 7 bases fitting TRBD1. This CDR3 has 15 amino acids. After removal of 4 bases from V and 4 bases from J, the junction contained 5 bases not matched to a gene. Germline lookup yields CDR1 SGHRS and CDR2 YFSETQ. CDR3 loop: CASSLGGGGANVLTF. The CDR3, as DNA: TGCGCCAGCAGCCTAGGGGGCGGCGGGGCCAACGTCCTGACTTTC.

In its sample, this clone was seen once. The V call is TRBV27, the J call TRBJ1-4; the match to TRBD1 covers 9 bases. The CDR3 contains 16 residues. The V and J ends lost 4 bases and 5 bases, in that order; junction bases with no gene match: 8. Germline CDR1 MNHEY, CDR2 SMNVEV (reference sequence). In DNA form, the CDR3 reads TGTGCCAGCAGTTCCTTACCCGGGACAGGGAATGAAAAACTGTTTTTT. It encodes CASSSLPGTGNEKLFF.

This CDR3 reads CASSLVRQGSKGGYTF. The CDR3 DNA is TGTGCCAGCAGCTTAGTTCGCCAGGGGAGTAAGGGTGGCTACACCTTC. The genes are TRBV7-9 and TRBJ1-2; the D gene is possibly TRBD1 (6 bases). The germline V gene has CDR1 SEHNR and CDR2 FQNEAQ (reference sequence). This CDR3 is 16 amino acids long. V was clipped by 1 base and J by 7 bases, with 19 bases between them.

The J gene is TRBJ2-5, the V gene TRBV29-1; 7 nucleotides line up with TRBD2. Germline V gives CDR1 SQVTM, CDR2 ANQGSEA. This CDR3 spans 13 amino acids. With V trimmed by 3 bases and J by 2 bases, 3 bases remained unmatched. CDR3 sequence reads: CSVEIGRQETQYF. CDR3 coding DNA: TGCAGCGTTGAGATCGGGAGGCAAGAGACCCAGTACTTC.

J is TRBJ2-3 and V is TRBV5-1; 10 bases align to TRBD1. In germline, CDR1 is SGHRS, CDR2 YFSETQ. There are 16 residues in the CDR3. After removal of 4 bases from V and 6 bases from J, the junction contained 11 bases not matched to a gene. The CDR3, as DNA: TGCGCCAGCAGCAGGGACAGGGGACTTTTTAGGGATACGCAGTATTTT. Amino acid sequence: CASSRDRGLFRDTQYF.

DNA for the CDR3: TGTGCCAGCAGTGAATGGGAGCGGGGGGGCACAGATACGCAGTATTTT. As protein: CASSEWERGGTDTQYF. V gene TRBV6-1 combines with J gene TRBJ2-3; 9 bases agree with TRBD2. The trim removed 2 bases at V and 1 base at J, leaving 4 bases unmatched. The CDR3 is made up of 16 amino acids. The germline CDR1 and CDR2 sequences are MNHNS and SASEGT.

This chain links TRBV5-1 with TRBJ2-1; a weak D match, TRBD1 (6 bases). Germline CDR1 is SGHRS and CDR2 is YFSETQ. The CDR3 has 14 amino acids. V lost 4 bases, J lost 2 bases, and 10 bases lay in between. Here the CDR3 DNA reads TGCGCCAGCAGCGTGGACAGACCCTACAATGAGCAGTTCTTC. This sequence encodes CASSVDRPYNEQFF.

The chain joins TRBV10-3 to TRBJ1-1; a weak D match, TRBD1 (6 bases). CDR3 length: 15 residues. Per germline, CDR1 ENHRY and CDR2 SYGVKD. Between the trimmed V and J ends, which lost 6 bases and 1 base, there was a span of 15 bases. The CDR3 protein is CAISATGRGNTEAFF. In DNA, the CDR3 is TGTGCCATCAGCGCGACAGGTCGAGGGAACACTGAAGCTTTCTTT.

The chain couples TRBV6-5 to TRBJ1-3, with TRBD1 matching over 9 bases. The ends lost 5 bases at V and 2 bases at J; junction bases unmatched: 4. Germline loops: CDR1 MNHEY, CDR2 SVGAGI. There are 15 residues in the CDR3. The DNA of the CDR3 is TGTGCCAGCAGTCACGGGACAGGGACTGGAAACACCATATATTTT. Translating gives CASSHGTGTGNTIYF.

The chain carries TRBV24-1 and TRBJ2-3; TRBD2 agrees at 7 bases. This CDR3 is built from 18 residues. CDR1 and CDR2 from the germline V gene are KGHDR and SFDVKD. Losses at the gene ends were 3 bases for V and 2 bases for J; bases not matched to a gene: 13. The CDR3: CATSDLQWEGGNTDTQYF. For the CDR3, the DNA is TGTGCCACCAGTGATCTCCAATGGGAGGGAGGGAACACAGATACGCAGTATTTT.

This chain links TRBV6-5 with TRBJ2-2, with 9 positions matching TRBD1. Trimming took 5 bases from V and 7 from J; bases not matched to a gene: 5. The CDR3 is 14 residues long. The V gene's germline CDR1 is MNHEY and CDR2 SVGAGI. The CDR3 region has the DNA TGTGCCAGCAGTCCACAGACAGGGGGCGGGGAGCTGTTTTTT. As protein: CASSPQTGGGELFF.

The gene calls are TRBV10-1 and TRBJ1-6; 7 positions agree with TRBD1. After removal of 4 bases from V and 7 bases from J, the junction contained 4 bases not matched to a gene. The CDR3 spans 14 residues. Germline CDR1 is WNHNN and CDR2 is SYGVQD (reference sequence). The CDR3 DNA follows: TGCGCCAGCAGTGCTCCGGGACAGAATTCACCCCTCCACTTT. Its translation is CASSAPGQNSPLHF.

J is TRBJ2-3 and V is TRBV9; 7 bases are shared with TRBD1. Trimming at V came to 4 bases and at J to 2 bases, leaving 7 bases not matched to a gene. The CDR3 is made up of 15 amino acids. Per the germline V gene, CDR1 is SGDLS and CDR2 is YYNGEE. The CDR3 reads CASSPIGGITDTQYF. The CDR3 region has the DNA TGTGCCAGCAGCCCCATAGGGGGCATCACAGATACGCAGTATTTT.

This chain joins TRBV10-2 and TRBJ1-2; D may be TRBD1 (5 bases). Germline loops: CDR1 WSHSY, CDR2 SAAADI. Deletions cut 5 bases from V and 4 bases from J, with 8 bases between. CDR3 size: 12 residues. CDR3 coding DNA: TGCGCCAGCAGTTTGGACACCTATGGCTACACCTTC. Translation gives CASSLDTYGYTF.

This clone turned up a few times. V usage is TRBV7-9 and J usage is TRBJ2-1; TRBD2 is a possible D gene (6 bases). V shed 1 base and J shed 7 bases, with 14 bases lying between them. This CDR3 has 15 residues. The germline gives CDR1 SEHNR, CDR2 FQNEAQ (reference sequence). CDR3 protein: CASSLGWASENEQFF. The CDR3 DNA reads as TGTGCCAGCAGCTTAGGGTGGGCTAGCGAGAATGAGCAGTTCTTC.

The V and J genes are TRBV23-1 and TRBJ1-1; no clear D gene. TRBV23-1 is treated as an ORF (open reading frame) with a function not yet certain. Trimming left V 5 bases short and J 5 bases short, with 18 bases between. This CDR3 region has 15 residues. This CDR3 is CASSCDTSSGTEAFF. DNA for the CDR3: TGCGCCAGCAGTTGTGACACCTCCTCGGGGACTGAAGCTTTCTTT.

CDR3 sequence reads: CAITEQGSGEQYF. As DNA, the CDR3 is TGTGCCATCACCGAACAGGGATCGGGGGAGCAGTACTTC. The chain links TRBV10-3 to TRBJ2-7, with D perhaps matching TRBD1 (6 bases). This CDR3 has 13 amino acids. CDR1 is ENHRY and CDR2 is SYGVKD in the germline V gene. Trimming took 7 bases from V and 7 from J, leaving 17 bases between them.

The genes are TRBV6-1 and TRBJ1-5, with unresolved D. The germline V gene encodes CDR1 MNHNS and CDR2 SASEGT. This CDR3 has 15 amino acids. V lost 0 bases and J lost 7, with 13 bases in between. The CDR3 here is CASSEARSREQPQHF. CDR3 DNA: TGTGCCAGCAGTGAAGCTCGATCCCGAGAACAGCCCCAGCATTTT.

The chain joins TRBV2 to TRBJ2-3, with 8 bases that match TRBD2. V shed 2 bases, J shed 3 bases, and the junction held 10 bases outside the gene matches. The CDR3 is made up of 17 amino acids. Germline CDR1 is SNHLY and CDR2 is FYNNEI. CDR3 residues: CASSEMGSASGTDTQYF. CDR3 coding DNA: TGTGCCAGCAGTGAAATGGGGTCTGCTAGCGGGACAGATACGCAGTATTTT.

V and J are TRBV5-4 and TRBJ2-5, with D hard to call. This CDR3 has 14 amino acids. In germline, CDR1 is SGHNT, CDR2 YYREEE (reference sequence). V was pared by 4 bases and J by 0 bases, with 10 bases between. The CDR3 nucleotides are TGTGCCAGCAGCCCGACACTGTACCAAGAGACCCAGTACTTC. It yields the protein CASSPTLYQETQYF.

The rearrangement joins TRBV12-3 or TRBV12-4 to TRBJ1-2; 7 bases align to TRBD1. This CDR3 is 13 amino acids long. Trimming took 5 bases from V and 5 from J; bases not matched to a gene: 5. CDR3 nucleotides: TGTGCCAGCAGTCCGGGACAGCGATATGGCTACACCTTC. This encodes CASSPGQRYGYTF.

The chain couples TRBV2 to TRBJ1-4, with D hard to call. Trimming removed 8 bases from V and 8 bases from J, with 15 bases in between. The CDR3 has 13 amino acids. From germline, CDR1 is SNHLY and CDR2 FYNNEI. The CDR3 reads CASRSEVREKLFF. The CDR3 DNA reads as TGTGCCAGCCGCTCGGAGGTTCGGGAAAAACTGTTTTTT.

This clone was recorded a few times. This chain connects TRBV28 to TRBJ1-1; D not certain. V gave up 7 bases and J gave up 2 bases, with 14 bases separating them. Germline V gene sequence: CDR1 MDHEN, CDR2 SYDVKM. The CDR3 spans 14 residues. The CDR3 spells CASTIVRGNTEAFF. In nucleotides, the CDR3 is TGTGCCAGCACGATCGTGCGGGGAAACACTGAAGCTTTCTTT.

The V gene is TRBV6-2 or TRBV6-3, the J gene TRBJ1-4; TRBD1 aligns across 7 bases. The V gene end was trimmed by 4 bases and the J gene end by 8 bases; junction bases not matched to a gene: 7. Germline CDR1 reads MNHEY; CDR2 reads SVGEGT. CDR3 length equals 14 residues. CDR3 sequence (DNA): TGTGCCAGCAGTTCGCCGGGACAGATCGAAAAACTGTTTTTT. It translates to CASSSPGQIEKLFF.

The gene calls are TRBV15 and TRBJ2-1; possibly TRBD1 for D (6 bases). CDR3 size: 17 residues. Germline-derived CDR1 and CDR2 are LNHNV and YYDKDF (reference sequence). The V and J ends lost 3 bases and 8 bases respectively, with 23 bases between them. CDR3 region: CATSSFKTGPSADEQFF. CDR3 bases: TGTGCCACCAGCAGCTTTAAGACAGGCCCAAGCGCCGATGAGCAGTTCTTC.

The chain has TRBV2 and TRBJ2-7; D is undetermined. Per the germline V gene, CDR1 is SNHLY and CDR2 is FYNNEI. This CDR3 has 14 amino acids. Trimming took 7 bases from V and 2 from J, leaving 15 bases between them. CDR3 residues: CASKTDTFPYEQYV. The DNA of the CDR3 is TGTGCCAGCAAAACTGACACTTTCCCCTACGAGCAGTACGTC.